The rows below give T cell receptor beta chains drawn from one sample of a study of shared T cell receptors in the human thymus. Some clones are missing from TCRdb's copy, which holds only in-frame ones; the method was immunoSEQ multiplex PCR. Here the sample spans more than 550,000 clones, 87% being singletons. A further study also used this sample, focusing on human thymus T cells.

Specimen: thymocytes. All receptors come from a boy under two years old with a congenital heart defect. CDR3s include the opening cysteine and the closing phenylalanine or tryptophan. Fields, in order: V gene, J gene, clone size, D gene, CDR3 protein, CDR3 DNA. A D gene is named only where the DNA matches it firmly. Size tells how often a clone was seen (once, few, many) or the class of an expanded clone, and some rows leave it out.

V: TRBV28
J: TRBJ1-1
size: NA
D: NA
CDR3: CASSLQPGGRYSWDTEAFF
DNA: TGTGCCAGCAGTTTACAGCCGGGAGGGCGCTACAGTTGGGACACTGAAGCTTTCTTT

V: TRBV2
J: TRBJ1-2
size: few
D: TRBD1
CDR3: CASSEETGGYGYTF
DNA: TGTGCCAGCAGTGAAGAAACAGGGGGCTATGGCTACACCTTC

V: TRBV19
J: TRBJ1-6
size: NA
D: TRBD1
CDR3: CASTSGDRDNSPLHF
DNA: TGTGCCAGTACCAGCGGGGACAGGGATAATTCACCCCTCCACTTT

V: TRBV28
J: TRBJ2-7
size: NA
D: NA
CDR3: CASSLRGYPYEQYF
DNA: TGTGCCAGCAGTTTGCGGGGATACCCCTACGAGCAGTACTTC

V: TRBV28
J: TRBJ1-5
size: NA
D: NA
CDR3: CASSLRGGYQPQHF
DNA: TGTGCCAGCAGTTTGCGGGGGGGGTATCAGCCCCAGCATTTT

V: TRBV19
J: TRBJ2-5
size: few
D: TRBD2
CDR3: CASSEREGVQETQYF
DNA: TGTGCCAGTAGTGAGCGGGAGGGCGTCCAAGAGACCCAGTACTTC

V: TRBV15
J: TRBJ2-1
size: few
D: NA
CDR3: CATSRDRGVGCNEQFF
DNA: TGTGCCACCAGCAGAGATCGCGGGGTGGGGTGCAATGAGCAGTTCTTC

V: TRBV19
J: TRBJ1-1
size: NA
D: TRBD1
CDR3: CASSLDRVNTEAFF
DNA: TGTGCCAGTAGCCTTGACAGGGTCAACACTGAAGCTTTCTTT

V: TRBV7-9
J: TRBJ2-2
size: NA
D: TRBD2
CDR3: CASSPGLAGGVTGELFF
DNA: TGTGCCAGCAGCCCGGGACTAGCGGGAGGAGTAACCGGGGAGCTGTTTTTT

V: TRBV28
J: TRBJ2-1
size: once
D: TRBD2
CDR3: CASSFSSGTSTLAGFYNEQFF
DNA: TGTGCCAGCAGTTTTTCATCCGGGACATCCACACTAGCGGGGTTCTACAATGAGCAGTTCTTC

V: TRBV28
J: TRBJ1-3
size: few
D: TRBD1
CDR3: CASRMGQGNGNTIYF
DNA: TGTGCCAGCAGGATGGGACAGGGCAACGGAAACACCATATATTTT

V: TRBV11-1
J: TRBJ2-1
size: NA
D: TRBD2
CDR3: CASASGGLYNEQFF
DNA: TGTGCCAGCGCTAGCGGGGGGCTCTACAATGAGCAGTTCTTC

V: TRBV2
J: TRBJ2-1
size: NA
D: TRBD2
CDR3: CASSERGTISSDEQFF
DNA: TGTGCCAGCAGTGAAAGAGGGACTATATCCTCAGATGAGCAGTTCTTC

V: TRBV7-8
J: TRBJ1-1
size: NA
D: NA
CDR3: CASSLEVNTEAFF
DNA: TGTGCCAGCAGCTTGGAGGTCAACACTGAAGCTTTCTTT

V: TRBV9
J: TRBJ2-3
size: NA
D: NA
CDR3: CASSVDRNRPRTDTQYF
DNA: TGTGCCAGCAGCGTAGATAGGAACAGACCACGCACAGATACGCAGTATTTT

V: TRBV5-1
J: TRBJ1-1
size: NA
D: NA
CDR3: CASRNGSTAAQMNTEAFF
DNA: TGCGCCAGCAGAAATGGGAGCACAGCGGCCCAAATGAACACTGAAGCTTTCTTT

V: TRBV28
J: TRBJ2-1
size: NA
D: TRBD2
CDR3: CASTYTSGSGCEQFF
DNA: TGTGCCAGCACCTATACTAGCGGGAGTGGATGTGAGCAGTTCTTC

V: TRBV27
J: TRBJ2-1
size: NA
D: NA
CDR3: CASSLDRHNEQFF
DNA: TGTGCCAGCAGTTTAGACAGGCACAATGAGCAGTTCTTC

V: TRBV11-2
J: TRBJ2-2
size: NA
D: TRBD1
CDR3: CASSIDRGKQTNTGELFF
DNA: TGTGCCAGCAGCATTGACAGGGGCAAACAGACTAACACCGGGGAGCTGTTTTTT

V: TRBV14
J: TRBJ2-2
size: NA
D: TRBD2
CDR3: CASSQRGGGELFF
DNA: TGTGCCAGCAGCCAACGCGGGGGCGGGGAGCTGTTTTTT

V: TRBV30
J: TRBJ2-3
size: NA
D: NA
CDR3: CAWSDGTIGTDTQYF
DNA: TGTGCCTGGAGTGACGGGACAATCGGCACAGATACGCAGTATTTT

V: TRBV5-4
J: TRBJ2-4
size: NA
D: TRBD2
CDR3: CASSTGTSGENIQYF
DNA: TGTGCCAGCAGCACGGGGACTAGCGGCGAAAACATTCAGTACTTC

V: TRBV7-8
J: TRBJ1-3
size: NA
D: NA
CDR3: CASSLLPGEIYGNTIYF
DNA: TGTGCCAGCAGCTTACTTCCAGGGGAGATATATGGAAACACCATATATTTT

V: TRBV27
J: TRBJ2-2
size: NA
D: NA
CDR3: CASSRGGGMDTGELFF
DNA: TGTGCCAGCAGTCGGGGAGGGGGGATGGACACCGGGGAGCTGTTTTTT

V: TRBV28
J: TRBJ2-3
size: NA
D: NA
CDR3: CASSQGFSGTDTQYF
DNA: TGTGCCAGCAGTCAGGGTTTCTCGGGCACAGATACGCAGTATTTT

V: TRBV27
J: TRBJ2-7
size: NA
D: NA
CDR3: CASSLYTGPNYEQYF
DNA: TGTGCCAGCAGTTTATATACAGGGCCCAACTACGAGCAGTACTTC

V: TRBV27
J: TRBJ2-3
size: once
D: TRBD2
CDR3: CASSPGTSGRQDTQYF
DNA: TGTGCCAGCAGTCCGGGGACTAGCGGCCGACAAGATACGCAGTATTTT

V: TRBV30
J: TRBJ1-6
size: NA
D: NA
CDR3: CAWSVCGAYYNSPLHF
DNA: TGTGCCTGGAGTGTATGTGGGGCTTATTATAATTCACCCCTCCACTTT